These 18 T cell receptor beta chains were sequenced from one sample in a study of shared clonotypes between healthy human individuals. The assay was immunoSEQ multiplex PCR, and TCRdb's table has in-frame clones only and misses some. In the table there are roughly 700,000 clones, 90% of which are singletons. Input material: memory CD8+ T cells from PBMCs. Subset of the sample: CD45RO+ cells pooled with CCR7-negative TemRA cells. Receptors originate from a man aged 18 to 30 in good health. Some clones in this sample may be carry-over from other donors' samples.

V and J are TRBV7-7 and TRBJ2-2, with 7 bases lining up with TRBD2. Germline loops: CDR1 SSHAT, CDR2 FNYEAQ (reference sequence). The CDR3 contains 16 residues. V shed 5 bases, J shed 2 bases, and the junction held 8 bases outside the gene matches. The CDR3 reads CASSPLGRANTGELFF. The CDR3 nucleotides read TGTGCCAGCAGCCCGCTAGGGAGGGCCAACACCGGGGAGCTGTTTTTT.

The genes are TRBV7-9 and TRBJ2-5, with TRBD2 matching over 8 bases. Germline V gives CDR1 SEHNR, CDR2 FQNEAQ (reference sequence). The trim removed 3 bases at V and 3 bases at J, leaving 3 bases unmatched. The CDR3 totals 14 residues. The CDR3 DNA reads TGTGCCAGCAGCTTGTCACTAGCGGAAGAGACCCAGTACTTC. Its protein product is CASSLSLAEETQYF.

The rearrangement links TRBV4-3 to TRBJ2-1; D is uncertain. Germline-derived CDR1 and CDR2 are LGHNA and YSLEER. The CDR3 has 14 amino acids. V was trimmed by 0 bases and J by 4 bases, leaving 7 bases between them. DNA of the CDR3: TGCGCCAGCAGCCAAGAAAAGCCTTACAATGAGCAGTTCTTC. It is translated as CASSQEKPYNEQFF.

The rearrangement joins TRBV27 to TRBJ2-7, with no clear D. This CDR3 spans 14 amino acids. CDR1 is MNHEY and CDR2 is SMNVEV in the germline V gene (reference sequence). Between the trimmed V and J ends, which lost 5 bases and 2 bases, there was a span of 13 bases. Here the CDR3 reads CASSPYRKAYEQYF. The CDR3 bases are TGTGCCAGCAGTCCTTACCGGAAAGCCTACGAGCAGTACTTC.

This clone occurred a few times. Other nucleotide sequences in the sample specify the same CDR3. V and J are TRBV7-9 and TRBJ2-7; D unresolved. The CDR3 length is 11 residues. The germline V and J ends were trimmed by 4 bases and 2 bases, with 3 bases remaining between them. Per germline, CDR1 SEHNR and CDR2 FQNEAQ (reference sequence). CDR3 residues: CASSSPYEQYF. The CDR3 DNA sequence: TGTGCCAGCAGCTCCCCCTACGAGCAGTACTTC.

The chain combines TRBV2 with TRBJ2-3; 7 bases line up with TRBD2. Per germline, CDR1 SNHLY and CDR2 FYNNEI. J was trimmed by 4 bases and V by 4 bases; bases with no gene match: 5. The CDR3 is 14 residues long. CDR3 protein: CASSGTSGADTQYF. The CDR3 DNA is TGTGCCAGCAGTGGGACTAGTGGGGCAGATACGCAGTATTTT.

This clone was found once. The chain combines TRBV6-5 with TRBJ2-1, with TRBD2 as a possible D gene (6 bases). This CDR3 is built from 15 residues. V dropped 2 bases and J dropped 3 bases, with 11 bases sitting between them. CDR1 and CDR2 (germline): MNHEY, SVGAGI. In DNA, the CDR3 is TGTGCCAGCAGTTACAGGAGGGAGAGCTACAATGAGCAGTTCTTC. Its protein product is CASSYRRESYNEQFF.

The chain recombines TRBV2 with TRBJ1-2, with TRBD1 identical over 9 bases. The CDR3 is 16 residues long. Germline V gene sequence: CDR1 SNHLY, CDR2 FYNNEI. V lost 2 bases and J lost 4; bases outside the gene matches: 8. The CDR3 DNA reads as TGTGCCAGCAGTGAAACAGGGACAGGGTGGGTCTATGGCTACACCTTC. Translating gives CASSETGTGWVYGYTF.

The V and J genes are TRBV19 and TRBJ1-5; D is possibly TRBD1 (5 bases). Trimming left V 1 base short and J 3 bases short, with 13 bases between. This CDR3 comprises 16 residues. CDR1 is LNHDA and CDR2 is SQIVND in the germline V gene (reference sequence). CDR3: CASSIVEGTNNQPQHF. The CDR3 bases are TGTGCCAGTAGTATAGTCGAGGGGACGAACAATCAGCCCCAGCATTTT.

The rearrangement links TRBV19 to TRBJ2-2, with D possibly being TRBD2 (6 bases). The CDR3 covers 14 residues. Germline CDR1 and CDR2: LNHDA and SQIVND (reference sequence). With 4 bases removed from V and 3 bases from J, the gap between germline ends came to 9 bases. CDR3 sequence reads: CASSTGGDTGELFF. In nucleotides, the CDR3 is TGTGCCAGTAGTACCGGAGGGGACACCGGGGAGCTGTTTTTT.

Regarding this clone: This same CDR3 is encoded by further DNA sequences in the sample. The chain is built from TRBV27 and TRBJ2-7; 14 nucleotides align to TRBD2. CDR1 and CDR2 from the germline V gene are MNHEY and SMNVEV (reference sequence). The CDR3 is made up of 17 amino acids. With V trimmed by 6 bases and J by 2 bases, 9 bases remained unmatched. The CDR3 here is CASSLPGLAGAPYEQYF. The DNA of the CDR3 is TGTGCCAGCAGCCTCCCGGGACTAGCGGGAGCCCCCTACGAGCAGTACTTC.

V is TRBV6-5 and J is TRBJ2-7; TRBD1 agrees at 11 bases. The CDR3 length is 13 residues. The V and J ends lost 9 bases and 7 bases, in that order; junction bases with no gene match: 8. The V gene's germline CDR1 is MNHEY and CDR2 SVGAGI. CDR3: CARGTGGGSEQYF. CDR3 in DNA: TGTGCCAGGGGGACAGGGGGTGGAAGTGAGCAGTACTTC.

A remark on this clone: Other DNA sequences within the sample encode an identical CDR3. J is TRBJ2-7 and V is TRBV28; D is perhaps TRBD2 (6 bases). The CDR3 has 13 residues. CDR1 is MDHEN and CDR2 is SYDVKM in the germline V gene. V lost 2 bases and J 4 bases, leaving 9 bases between the germline ends. This CDR3 is CASSLAGSYEQYF. The CDR3 DNA reads as TGTGCCAGCAGTTTAGCGGGATCGTACGAGCAGTACTTC.

The genes are TRBV27 and TRBJ2-7; D call uncertain. With 6 bases removed from V and 2 bases from J, the gap between germline ends came to 14 bases. Germline lookup yields CDR1 MNHEY and CDR2 SMNVEV (reference sequence). The CDR3 totals 14 residues. CDR3: CASSPPANAYEQYF. CDR3 DNA: TGTGCCAGCAGCCCCCCCGCGAATGCCTACGAGCAGTACTTC.

V and J are TRBV28 and TRBJ2-7; a possible D gene is TRBD1 (6 bases). In germline, CDR1 is MDHEN, CDR2 SYDVKM. The CDR3 is made up of 15 amino acids. Trimming took off 10 bases at V and 3 bases at J, with 22 bases between the two ends. The DNA for the CDR3 is TGTGCCACGGGGCCGACAGGTGCCATTCGCTACGAGCAGTACTTC. It specifies CATGPTGAIRYEQYF.

This rearrangement joins TRBV4-2 to TRBJ2-7; tentative D call: TRBD2 (5 bases). The CDR3 extends over 15 amino acids. Per the germline V gene, CDR1 is LGHNA and CDR2 is YNFKEQ. V was cut by 3 bases and J by 3 bases, with 15 bases left in between. CDR3 sequence (DNA): TGTGCCAGCAGCCAGGAAGGGAGTAGTTTCTACGAGCAGTACTTC. Translated, it gives CASSQEGSSFYEQYF.

This chain links TRBV11-3 with TRBJ2-2, with 11 positions matching TRBD2. The CDR3 spans 16 residues. The V gene's germline CDR1 is SGHNT and CDR2 YENEEA. With 4 bases clipped from V and 4 bases from J, the junction kept 5 bases outside the gene matches. The CDR3 loop is CASSSRLAGLTGELFF. As DNA, the CDR3 is TGTGCCAGCAGCTCCCGACTAGCGGGACTCACCGGGGAGCTGTTTTTT.

This chain joins TRBV11-3 and TRBJ2-2; 11 bases align to TRBD2. Looked up from germline, CDR1 is SGHNT and CDR2 is YENEEA. Trimming removed 8 bases from V and 4 bases from J; junction bases left unmatched: 9. The CDR3 has 16 residues. In DNA, the CDR3 is TGTGCCAGCGCTTCTTACACTAGCGGGAGCACCGGGGAGCTGTTTTTT. It specifies CASASYTSGSTGELFF.